This T cell receptor beta chain was found in a study of T cell responses to AZD1222 COVID-19 vaccine. Germline-derived CDR1 and CDR2 are LNHDA and SQIVND (reference sequence). V lost 4 bases, J lost 6 bases, and 12 bases lay in between. The CDR3 is 13 amino acids. Only in-frame clones appear in the TCRdb table, and some are missing; sequencing was by immunoSEQ multiplex PCR. The sample has 24,000 or so clones, 87% seen once. The V call is TRBV19, the J call TRBJ1-2, with D hard to call. The material sequenced was peripheral blood, taken 28 days after the second AZD1222 dose. This TCR was sampled from an adult who received the AZD1222 COVID-19 vaccine. CDR3 coding DNA: TGTGCCAGTAGTACCAGCTCGAGGGATGGCTACACCTTC. Its protein product is CASSTSSRDGYTF.